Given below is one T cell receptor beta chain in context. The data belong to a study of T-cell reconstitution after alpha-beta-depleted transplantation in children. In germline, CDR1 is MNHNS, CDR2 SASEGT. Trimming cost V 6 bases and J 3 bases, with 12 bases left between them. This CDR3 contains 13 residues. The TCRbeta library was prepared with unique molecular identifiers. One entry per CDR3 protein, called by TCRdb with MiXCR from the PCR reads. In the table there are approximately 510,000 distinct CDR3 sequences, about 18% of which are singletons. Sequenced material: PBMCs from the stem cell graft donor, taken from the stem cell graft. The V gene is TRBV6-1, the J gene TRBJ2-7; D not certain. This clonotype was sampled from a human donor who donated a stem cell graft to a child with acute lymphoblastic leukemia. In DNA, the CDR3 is TGTGCCAGCAGCCGCACGGTCGGCTACGAGCAGTACTTC. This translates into CASSRTVGYEQYF.